The present entry profiles one T cell receptor (beta chain) with its context. Its antigen is unknown. Produced via immunoSEQ multiplex PCR; TCRdb's table is partial and in-frame only. The sample lists about 190,000 clones; about 86% were seen once. These data originate in a study of cytomegalovirus exposure and HLA in healthy donors. General study results and limits: Cytomegalovirus association was assigned to about 150 TCR beta chains. Subsequent analysis showed first-cohort TCR clusters tending to co-occur in 120 validation repertoires.

This receptor was identified in a woman between 18 and 29 years old in good health and CMV-seropositive. Input material: PBMCs.

Here the CDR3 DNA reads TGTGCCAGCAGTTACTCGAATAGGGGGCTGGGGGAGACCCAGTACTTC. Protein sequence: CASSYSNRGLGETQYF. V usage is TRBV6-5 and J usage is TRBJ2-5; 7 bases fit TRBD1. Germline CDR1 MNHEY, CDR2 SVGAGI. The CDR3 has 16 amino acids. With V trimmed by 0 bases and J by 5 bases, 9 bases remained unmatched.